This is a list of T cell receptor beta chains from one sample in a study of CD8+ T cells in alopecia areata. TCRdb's table, derived via immunoSEQ multiplex PCR, lists solely in-frame clones and lacks some. The sample has approximately 210,000 clones; over 60% are singletons. The source was CD4+ T cells sorted from blood, collected at week 4, from a patient treated with tofacitinib. These receptors came from a human donor with alopecia areata. The conserved cysteine and the conserved F or W are not part of the CDR3 here. Fields, in order: J gene, D gene, V gene, CDR3 protein. A D gene is named only where the DNA matches it firmly.

J gene: TRBJ2-5; D gene: NA; V gene: TRBV7-2; CDR3 protein: ASSQIAPPGGTQY
J gene: TRBJ2-1; D gene: TRBD2; V gene: TRBV4-1; CDR3 protein: ASSQGVSGGASYNEQF
J gene: TRBJ2-1; D gene: TRBD1; V gene: TRBV30; CDR3 protein: AWTPGQVPIEQF
J gene: TRBJ2-3; D gene: TRBD1; V gene: TRBV28; CDR3 protein: ASSFGTGGTDTQY
J gene: TRBJ2-1; D gene: TRBD2; V gene: TRBV28; CDR3 protein: ASSLWGLAGYEQF
J gene: TRBJ1-2; D gene: TRBD1; V gene: TRBV7-2; CDR3 protein: ASSLARGGQGGGYT
J gene: TRBJ1-5; D gene: NA; V gene: TRBV30; CDR3 protein: AWPDRSERPQH
J gene: TRBJ1-1; D gene: NA; V gene: TRBV6-5; CDR3 protein: ASSLSESTEAF
J gene: TRBJ1-6; D gene: TRBD1; V gene: TRBV6-1; CDR3 protein: ASSGGTGRKSPLH
J gene: TRBJ1-5; D gene: NA; V gene: TRBV5-6; CDR3 protein: ASSKPGLDQPQH
J gene: TRBJ2-2; D gene: NA; V gene: TRBV5-1; CDR3 protein: ASSLLRGTGELF
J gene: TRBJ2-6; D gene: NA; V gene: TRBV6-5; CDR3 protein: ASSYKSSGANVLT
J gene: TRBJ1-1; D gene: TRBD1; V gene: TRBV11-3; CDR3 protein: ASSTGVNTEAF
J gene: TRBJ1-2; D gene: NA; V gene: TRBV30; CDR3 protein: AWSADSYGYT
J gene: TRBJ2-1; D gene: NA; V gene: TRBV29-1; CDR3 protein: SVDNPASSYNEQF
J gene: TRBJ1-4; D gene: NA; V gene: TRBV2; CDR3 protein: ASSENGRGNEKLF
J gene: TRBJ1-2; D gene: NA; V gene: TRBV5-6; CDR3 protein: ASSPTGARYGYT
J gene: TRBJ1-6; D gene: TRBD1; V gene: TRBV30; CDR3 protein: AWSFTGGSPLH
J gene: TRBJ2-3; D gene: TRBD2; V gene: TRBV7-2; CDR3 protein: ASTPGLNTDTQY
J gene: TRBJ1-2; D gene: NA; V gene: TRBV2; CDR3 protein: ASSVGSDGYT
J gene: TRBJ2-7; D gene: TRBD1; V gene: TRBV27; CDR3 protein: ASNKGASYEQY
J gene: TRBJ2-7; D gene: TRBD1; V gene: TRBV27; CDR3 protein: ASSLRRQGAYEQY
J gene: TRBJ2-1; D gene: NA; V gene: TRBV11-2; CDR3 protein: ASSLVMGNNEQF
J gene: TRBJ2-7; D gene: NA; V gene: TRBV4-1; CDR3 protein: ASSFGTELYEQY
J gene: TRBJ1-1; D gene: NA; V gene: TRBV2; CDR3 protein: ASREFGAEAF
J gene: TRBJ2-5; D gene: NA; V gene: TRBV30; CDR3 protein: AWNVGETQY
J gene: TRBJ2-1; D gene: TRBD2; V gene: TRBV27; CDR3 protein: ASTFLAGIYNEQF
J gene: TRBJ1-2; D gene: TRBD1; V gene: TRBV6-5; CDR3 protein: ASRYNRGRVHYGYT
J gene: TRBJ1-6; D gene: NA; V gene: TRBV4-3; CDR3 protein: ASSQVAGYNSPLH
J gene: TRBJ1-5; D gene: NA; V gene: TRBV27; CDR3 protein: ASSATRSNQPQH
J gene: TRBJ1-1; D gene: TRBD1; V gene: TRBV5-7; CDR3 protein: ASSLGSEGAEAF
J gene: TRBJ2-5; D gene: NA; V gene: TRBV4-3; CDR3 protein: ASSQDSGVGETQY